This TCR beta chain was found in a study of response to subunit inactivated influenza vaccine. Study conclusions and caveats: The authors offered the suggestion that each seasonal influenza vaccination recruits few new T cells.

Remarks on this clonotype: Its antigen is unidentified.

Germline values: CDR1 SEHNR, CDR2 FQNEAQ (reference sequence). The CDR3 is made up of 13 amino acids. V lost 5 bases and J lost 6, with 12 bases in between. Each CDR3 protein gets one entry after TCRdb re-called the RT-PCR reads with MiXCR. The sample lists under 850,000 distinct CDR3 sequences; around a sixth were seen once. The sequence came from a man aged 50 or older who received an inactivated influenza vaccine. The sample in question was PBMCs from blood, obtained less than 6 days after vaccination. The V gene is TRBV7-9, the J gene TRBJ2-3, with D maybe TRBD1 (6 bases). The CDR3 DNA reads as TGTGCCAGCAGCCTAAGGGGGAAGGATACGCAGTATTTT. It codes for CASSLRGKDTQYF.